Below are 19 T cell receptor beta chains sequenced from a single sample in a study of blood T cell repertoires in COVID-19. Repertoires were generated with immunoSEQ multiplex PCR, while TCRdb's copy carries only in-frame clones and drops some. The profile shows around 80,000 clones, around 90% of them singletons. The sample comprised peripheral blood. All receptors derive from a man of 80 years or more with active or convalescent COVID-19.

The V call is TRBV5-6, the J call TRBJ1-2; D is undetermined. V was pared by 0 bases and J by 4 bases, with 7 bases between. This CDR3 is built from 13 residues. CDR1 is SGHDT and CDR2 is YYEEEE in the germline V gene. CDR3 amino acids: CASSLDGSYGYTF. The CDR3 region has the DNA TGTGCCAGCAGCTTGGACGGTAGCTATGGCTACACCTTC. The full variable domain, in which reference TRBV5-6 and TRBJ1-2 provide the parts outside the CDR3, is DAGVTQSPTHLIKTRGQQVTLRCSPKSGHDTVSWYQQALGQGPQFIFQYYEEEERQRGNFPDRFSGHQFPNYSSELNVNALLLGDSALYLCASSLDGSYGYTFGSGTRLTVV.

The chain has TRBV6-5 and TRBJ1-1, with D perhaps matching TRBD1 (6 bases). V was shortened by 5 bases and J by 7 bases, with 14 bases between the two germline ends. Germline CDR1 and CDR2: MNHEY and SVGAGI. This CDR3 has 13 amino acids. The CDR3 coding sequence is TGTGCCAGCAGTCGTACAGGGTACTTTGAAGCTTTCTTT. Amino acids: CASSRTGYFEAFF.

This clone was seen only a few times. The genes are TRBV19 and TRBJ1-5; D might be TRBD1 (5 bases). Trimming removed 5 bases from V and 4 bases from J, with 15 bases in between. There are 15 residues in the CDR3. Germline lookup yields CDR1 LNHDA and CDR2 SQIVND (reference sequence). CDR3 sequence: CASSAGPVRNQPQHF. DNA of the CDR3: TGTGCCAGTAGTGCGGGACCCGTAAGAAATCAGCCCCAGCATTTT.

The chain combines TRBV28 with TRBJ2-3; TRBD1 matches 7 bases. The CDR3 extends over 15 amino acids. The germline CDR1 and CDR2 sequences are MDHEN and SYDVKM. J gave up 3 bases and V 5 bases, and 8 bases lay outside the gene matches. For the CDR3, the DNA is TGTGCCAGCAGTATTTCGAGGGGGCGGACAGATACGCAGTATTTT. This sequence encodes CASSISRGRTDTQYF.

This chain connects TRBV9 to TRBJ1-2; no definite D call. Trimming stripped 3 bases from V and 2 bases from J, with 5 bases between. Germline values: CDR1 SGDLS, CDR2 YYNGEE. The CDR3 loop spans 12 amino acids. CDR3 amino acids: CASSGRNYGYTF. In DNA, the CDR3 is TGTGCCAGCAGCGGCAGGAACTATGGCTACACCTTC. Filled out from reference TRBV9 and TRBJ1-2, the complete variable domain reads DSGVTQTPKHLITATGQRVTLRCSPRSGDLSVYWYQQSLDQGLQFLIQYYNGEERAKGNILERFSAQQFPDLHSELNLSSLELGDSALYFCASSGRNYGYTFGSGTRLTVV.

This clone was seen a few times. V is TRBV12-3 or TRBV12-4 and J is TRBJ1-2; tentatively, D is TRBD1 (5 bases). V lost 2 bases, J lost 7 bases, and 8 bases lay in between. This CDR3 contains 12 residues. In DNA, the CDR3 is TGTGCCAGCAGTTTACGGGGGGGTGGCTACACCTTC. This sequence encodes CASSLRGGGYTF.

This chain uses TRBV19 with TRBJ1-2, with 8 bases matching TRBD1. The J segment lost 4 bases and the V segment lost 7 bases, leaving 8 bases of the junction unmatched. Germline V gene sequence: CDR1 LNHDA, CDR2 SQIVND (reference sequence). This CDR3 spans 14 amino acids. The CDR3 DNA follows: TGTGCCAGTATCCTGGACAGGGAGGGCTATGGCTACACCTTC. Encoded protein: CASILDREGYGYTF.

The chain recombines TRBV30 with TRBJ1-6, with D uncertain. Trimming removed 0 bases at V and 8 bases at J, with 11 bases between. Germline V gene lookup returns CDR1 GTSNPN and CDR2 SVGIG (reference sequence). The CDR3 extends over 14 amino acids. The CDR3 sequence: CAWSVPGTDSPLHF. The CDR3 DNA reads as TGTGCCTGGAGTGTCCCGGGAACCGATTCACCCCTCCACTTT.

This clone was detected only a few times. The chain couples TRBV29-1 to TRBJ1-5; the D gene is possibly TRBD1 (6 bases). The CDR3 loop spans 16 amino acids. The germline CDR1 and CDR2 sequences are SQVTM and ANQGSEA. V was shortened by 1 base and J by 4 bases, with 17 bases between the two germline ends. CDR3 region: CSVEVEVAGVNQPQHF. CDR3 bases: TGCAGCGTTGAAGTGGAAGTGGCAGGGGTTAATCAGCCCCAGCATTTT.

This clone was picked up a small number of times. V is TRBV6-5 and J is TRBJ1-5; TRBD1 is a possible D gene (6 bases). With 9 bases removed from V and 7 bases from J, the gap between germline ends came to 16 bases. The V gene's germline CDR1 is MNHEY and CDR2 SVGAGI. The CDR3 has 13 amino acids. This chain's CDR3 is CASHRTAFQPQHF. CDR3 in DNA: TGTGCCAGTCATCGGACAGCTTTCCAGCCCCAGCATTTT.

V usage is TRBV19 and J usage is TRBJ2-3, with D possibly TRBD1 on 5 matching bases. The germline gives CDR1 LNHDA, CDR2 SQIVND (reference sequence). Trimming shortened V by 11 bases and J by 3 bases, and 24 bases separated the two germline ends. The CDR3 is made up of 16 amino acids. CDR3 protein: CAASSMAQVGTDTQYF. The CDR3 nucleotides are TGTGCCGCCAGTAGTATGGCACAGGTCGGTACAGATACGCAGTATTTT.

This rearrangement joins TRBV6-5 to TRBJ2-7; D is possibly TRBD1 (5 bases). Trimming cost V 2 bases and J 7 bases, with 15 bases left between them. Germline V gives CDR1 MNHEY, CDR2 SVGAGI. The CDR3 is 14 residues long. Here the CDR3 DNA reads TGTGCCAGCAGTTACCGATCAGGGTCCGGTGAGCAGTACGTC. This codes for CASSYRSGSGEQYV.

This clone was detected once. The CDR3 nucleotides are TGCAGTGCTAGTACTAGCGGGAGGAATGAGCAGTTCTTC. Translated, it gives CSASTSGRNEQFF. The chain combines TRBV20-1 with TRBJ2-1, with 12 bases matching TRBD2. Germline lookup yields CDR1 DFQATT and CDR2 SNEGSKA (reference sequence). V gave up 3 bases and J gave up 7 bases; unmatched junction bases: 1. The length of the CDR3 is 13 residues.

This clone was detected only once. The genes are TRBV7-3 and TRBJ1-2, with TRBD1 as a possible D gene (5 bases). CDR1 SGHTA and CDR2 FQGTGA come from the germline V gene. V gave up 4 bases and J gave up 4 bases, with 13 bases separating them. The CDR3 spans 14 residues. In DNA, the CDR3 is TGTGCCAGCAGCTGGGGCCCGGGCTCCTATGGCTACACCTTC. It codes for CASSWGPGSYGYTF.

The J gene is TRBJ1-2, the V gene TRBV7-9; D not certain. Germline V CDR1 and CDR2: SEHNR, FQNEAQ (reference sequence). The CDR3 has 11 amino acids. V gave up 4 bases and J gave up 5 bases, with 5 bases separating them. The CDR3 loop reads CASSSVYGYTF. CDR3 in DNA: TGTGCCAGCAGCTCCGTTTATGGCTACACCTTC.

This chain links TRBV19 with TRBJ2-5; TRBD2 aligns across 7 bases. CDR3 size: 16 residues. V trimming: 4 bases; J trimming: 1 base; junction bases outside the gene matches: 9. Germline values: CDR1 LNHDA, CDR2 SQIVND (reference sequence). The CDR3 region is CASSKTASGAQETQYF. The CDR3, as DNA: TGTGCCAGTAGTAAGACGGCTAGCGGAGCCCAAGAGACCCAGTACTTC.

This chain joins TRBV28 and TRBJ2-7; D is possibly TRBD1 (6 bases). The CDR3 is made up of 14 amino acids. Per the germline V gene, CDR1 is MDHEN and CDR2 is SYDVKM. Trimming left V 2 bases short and J 4 bases short, with 12 bases between. The CDR3 bases are TGTGCCAGCAGTTTAACAGGGTCTGAGTACGAGCAGTACGTC. Its protein product is CASSLTGSEYEQYV.

V usage is TRBV5-1 and J usage is TRBJ1-1; D gene ambiguous. V lost 1 base and J lost 1, with 5 bases in between. CDR3 length equals 13 residues. CDR1 and CDR2 from the germline V gene are SGHRS and YFSETQ. This CDR3 is CASSLTANTEAFF. CDR3 coding DNA: TGCGCCAGCAGCTTGACAGCGAACACTGAAGCTTTCTTT.

The CDR3 is CASSSGLGYTF. Here the CDR3 DNA reads TGTGCCAGCAGCTCTGGGCTAGGCTACACCTTC. V usage is TRBV11-3 and J usage is TRBJ1-2, with D unresolved. CDR1 and CDR2 (germline): SGHNT, YENEEA. The V gene lost 4 bases and the J gene lost 8 bases, with 8 bases spanning the gap. This CDR3 is built from 11 residues.